This T cell receptor (beta chain) was found in a study of shared clonotypes between healthy human individuals. Naivety among CD8 cells was defined by CD45RO negativity and positive CCR7 selection, thereby excluding terminally differentiated effector memory CD45RA+ cells. This CDR3 has 16 amino acids. V was clipped by 5 bases and J by 10 bases; unmatched bases: 15. Germline assignment: CDR1 MGHRA and CDR2 YSYEKL. Libraries were prepared by immunoSEQ multiplex PCR; TCRdb keeps only in-frame clonotypes and omits some of them. The sample yields nearly 2 million clones, about 95% seen once. This clonotype originated in a man younger than 30 in good health. V is TRBV4-1 and J is TRBJ2-1; 9 bases are shared with TRBD2. Sequencing used naive CD8+ T cells sorted from blood. The CDR3 DNA reads as TGCGCCAGCAGCAGTGACCCGGCGGGAGGGCCCTGGGAGCAGTTCTTC. Its protein is CASSSDPAGGPWEQFF.